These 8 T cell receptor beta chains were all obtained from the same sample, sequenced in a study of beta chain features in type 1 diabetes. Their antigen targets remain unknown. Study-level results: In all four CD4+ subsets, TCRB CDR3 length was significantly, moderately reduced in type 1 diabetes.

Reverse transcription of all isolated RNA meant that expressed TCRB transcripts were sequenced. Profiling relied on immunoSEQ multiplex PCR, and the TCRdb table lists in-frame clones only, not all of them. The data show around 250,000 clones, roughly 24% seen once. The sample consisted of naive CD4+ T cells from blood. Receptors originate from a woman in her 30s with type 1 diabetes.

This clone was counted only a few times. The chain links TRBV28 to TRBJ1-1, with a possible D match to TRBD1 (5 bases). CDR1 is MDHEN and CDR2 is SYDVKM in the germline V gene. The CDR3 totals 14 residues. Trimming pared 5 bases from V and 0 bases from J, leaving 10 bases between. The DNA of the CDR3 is TGTGCCAGCAGTCCTGCAGGGTTGAACACTGAAGCTTTCTTT. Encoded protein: CASSPAGLNTEAFF.

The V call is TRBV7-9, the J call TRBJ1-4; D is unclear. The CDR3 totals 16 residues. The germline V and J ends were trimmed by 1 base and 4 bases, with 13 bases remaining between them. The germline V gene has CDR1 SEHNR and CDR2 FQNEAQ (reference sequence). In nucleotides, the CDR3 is TGTGCCAGCAGCTTAGGGAAGAGGCAGAGTAATGAAAAACTGTTTTTT. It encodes CASSLGKRQSNEKLFF.

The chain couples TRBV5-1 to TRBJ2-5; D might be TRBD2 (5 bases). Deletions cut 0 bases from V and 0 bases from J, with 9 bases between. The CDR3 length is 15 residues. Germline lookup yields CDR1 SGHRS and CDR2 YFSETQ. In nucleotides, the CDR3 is TGCGCCAGCAGCTTGGGGTCGGGGTACCAAGAGACCCAGTACTTC. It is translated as CASSLGSGYQETQYF.

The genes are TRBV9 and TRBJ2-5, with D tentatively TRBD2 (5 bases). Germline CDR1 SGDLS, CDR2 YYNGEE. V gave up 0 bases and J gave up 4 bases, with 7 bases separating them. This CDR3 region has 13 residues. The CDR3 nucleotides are TGTGCCAGCAGCGTAGATGGGAGAGAGACCCAGTACTTC. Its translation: CASSVDGRETQYF.

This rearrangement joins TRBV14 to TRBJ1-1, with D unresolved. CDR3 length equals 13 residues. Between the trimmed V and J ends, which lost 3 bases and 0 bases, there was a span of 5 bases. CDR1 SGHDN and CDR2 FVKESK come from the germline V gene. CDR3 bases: TGTGCCAGCAGCCAGGGCATGAACACTGAAGCTTTCTTT. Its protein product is CASSQGMNTEAFF.

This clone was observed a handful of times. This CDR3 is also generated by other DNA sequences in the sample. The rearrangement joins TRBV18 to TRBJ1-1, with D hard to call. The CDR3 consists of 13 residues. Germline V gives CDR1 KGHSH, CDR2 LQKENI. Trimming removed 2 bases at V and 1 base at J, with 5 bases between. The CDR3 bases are TGTGCCAGCTCACCAGCAGGGAACACTGAAGCTTTCTTT. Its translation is CASSPAGNTEAFF.

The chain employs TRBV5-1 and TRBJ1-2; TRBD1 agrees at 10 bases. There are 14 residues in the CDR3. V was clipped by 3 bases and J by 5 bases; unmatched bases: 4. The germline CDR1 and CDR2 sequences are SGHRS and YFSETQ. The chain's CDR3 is CASSSGTGAYGYTF. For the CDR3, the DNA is TGCGCCAGCAGCTCCGGGACAGGGGCTTATGGCTACACCTTC.

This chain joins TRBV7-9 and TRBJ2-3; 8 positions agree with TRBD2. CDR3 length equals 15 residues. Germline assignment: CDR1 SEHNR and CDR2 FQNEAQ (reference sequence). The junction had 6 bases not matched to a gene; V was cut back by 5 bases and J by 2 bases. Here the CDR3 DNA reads TGTGCCAGCAGCACGAGCGGGAGTCCCACAGATACGCAGTATTTT. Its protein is CASSTSGSPTDTQYF.